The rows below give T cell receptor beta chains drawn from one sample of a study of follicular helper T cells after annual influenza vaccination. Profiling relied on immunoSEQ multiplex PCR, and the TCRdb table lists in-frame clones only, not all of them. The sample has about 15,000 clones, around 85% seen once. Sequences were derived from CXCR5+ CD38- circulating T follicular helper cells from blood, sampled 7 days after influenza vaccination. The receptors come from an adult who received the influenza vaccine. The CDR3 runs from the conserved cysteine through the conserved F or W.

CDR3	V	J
CASSLGINTQYF	TRBV7-9	TRBJ2-3
CASSLPLAGGQNIQYF	TRBV5-4	TRBJ2-4
CASSTDSYEQYF	TRBV5-4	TRBJ2-7
CASSSPSGRGQETQYF	TRBV5-5	TRBJ2-5
CASSLSFTEAFF	TRBV7-8	TRBJ1-1
CASSLGGHPVEYNEQFF	TRBV7-6	TRBJ2-1
CASSQTPTGELFF	TRBV7-3	TRBJ2-2
CASSPGERERYEQYF	TRBV7-2	TRBJ2-7
CAWSEDPGQGKNTQYF	TRBV30	TRBJ2-3
CASSPRPGLAGWATDTQYF	TRBV9	TRBJ2-3
CASSSPGTGGLETQYF	TRBV28	TRBJ2-5
CSVGQGGYNEQFF	TRBV29-1	TRBJ2-1
CASSLFPPELAAETQYF	TRBV11-2	TRBJ2-5
CASRHLAGVTDTQYF	TRBV2	TRBJ2-3
CASSWGTATIYGYTF	TRBV7-9	TRBJ1-2
CASSRQGANYGYTF	TRBV5-1	TRBJ1-2
CASSAASGGNQPQHF	TRBV28	TRBJ1-5
CASRSTGLGYGYTF	TRBV6-1	TRBJ1-2
CASRGQGGTDTQYF	TRBV7-3	TRBJ2-3
CASSEKGLNTEAFF	TRBV6-1	TRBJ1-1
CASSTQGQGGKLFF	TRBV11-2	TRBJ1-4
CASSEVGAGTDTQYF	TRBV6-1	TRBJ2-3
CASSDRTDRNSPLHF	TRBV6-1	TRBJ1-6
CASREDRSGVQPQHF	TRBV2	TRBJ1-5
CASSVGLGLGNEQFF	TRBV9	TRBJ2-1
CASSPTGRYGYTF	TRBV18	TRBJ1-2
CASSLTLDEGELFF	TRBV7-9	TRBJ2-2
CASSPGQGNEKLFF	TRBV7-9	TRBJ1-4
CASKEIFQETQYF	TRBV6-1	TRBJ2-5
CASSARRTGSYGYTF	TRBV5-6	TRBJ1-2
CASSQERGGRETQYF	TRBV4-2	TRBJ2-5
CASSPAPRRGELFF	TRBV18	TRBJ2-2
CASSSTGGEQQPQHF	TRBV7-9	TRBJ1-5
CASSRDRDQPQHF	TRBV19	TRBJ1-5
CAWKGGRVENEQFF	TRBV30	TRBJ2-1
CSVGGVDTQYF	TRBV29-1	TRBJ2-3
CASSWTSGSFEQFF	TRBV7-2	TRBJ2-1
CASSFSGSGEQFF	TRBV7-2	TRBJ2-1
CASSPDRGLGSPLHF	TRBV5-4	TRBJ1-6
CASSLHEQYF	TRBV28	TRBJ2-7
CASTGQGDGEAFF	TRBV6-1	TRBJ1-1
CASSSPSSGDNEQFF	TRBV28	TRBJ2-1
CASSLGERYGYTF	TRBV5-1	TRBJ1-2
CASSLAGGINEQFF	TRBV5-1	TRBJ2-1
CASSLLGQGQNTGELFF	TRBV5-1	TRBJ2-2
CASSRLDEQFF	TRBV7-9	TRBJ2-1
CASLDSSNTEAFF	TRBV18	TRBJ1-1
CASSQGAGVNEKLFF	TRBV4-2	TRBJ1-4
CASSQENGRQSTQYF	TRBV14	TRBJ2-5
CASSYIAGGPYEQYF	TRBV7-2	TRBJ2-7
CASSLGDSGGAGGGETQYF	TRBV11-2	TRBJ2-5
CASSFIGVGVEQYF	TRBV7-9	TRBJ2-7
CAWSPLAGAHYEQYF	TRBV30	.
CASSVRVSGANVLTF	TRBV6-1	TRBJ2-6
CASSVAGGARSPYEQYF	TRBV28	TRBJ2-7